Listed below are T cell receptor beta chains from one sample, sequenced in a study of shared clonotypes between healthy human individuals. Measured with immunoSEQ multiplex PCR; TCRdb has only the in-frame clones, and not every one. This table holds 2 million to 2.5 million clones, 90% to 96% found once. Sequencing was performed on naive CD4+ T cells sorted from blood. The receptors here all came from a man younger than 35 in good health. CDR3s include the opening cysteine and the closing phenylalanine or tryptophan. A D gene is named only where the DNA matches it firmly. Clone size, where shown, is once, few, many, or a class for clones that have expanded.

J: TRBJ2-7; length: 13; V: TRBV11-3; size: once; D: NA; CDR3: CASSLMSNYEQYF; DNA: TGTGCCAGCAGCTTAATGAGCAACTACGAGCAGTACTTC
J: TRBJ2-2; length: 16; V: TRBV5-4; size: NA; D: TRBD1; CDR3: CASSPTPGQGAGELFF; DNA: TGTGCCAGCAGCCCGACACCGGGACAGGGGGCCGGGGAGCTGTTTTTT
J: TRBJ1-1; length: 16; V: TRBV6-1; size: NA; D: TRBD1; CDR3: CASSDPLRGRVTEAFF; DNA: TGTGCCAGCAGTGATCCCCTGAGGGGGCGGGTAACTGAAGCTTTCTTT
J: TRBJ1-1; length: 16; V: TRBV7-8; size: once; D: NA; CDR3: CASSHGGREEDTEAFF; DNA: TGTGCCAGCAGCCACGGCGGCAGGGAGGAAGACACTGAAGCTTTCTTT
J: TRBJ2-2; length: 16; V: TRBV6-1; size: NA; D: NA; CDR3: CASSEYTTLNTGELFF; DNA: TGTGCCAGCAGTGAATATACCACCCTAAACACCGGGGAGCTGTTTTTT
J: TRBJ1-3; length: 17; V: TRBV28; size: NA; D: NA; CDR3: CASSSGVTGISGNTIYF; DNA: TGTGCCAGCAGTTCTGGGGTAACAGGAATCTCTGGAAACACCATATATTTT
J: TRBJ2-2; length: 15; V: TRBV30; size: NA; D: NA; CDR3: CAWSVTRANTGELFF; DNA: TGTGCCTGGAGTGTTACCAGGGCGAACACCGGGGAGCTGTTTTTT
J: TRBJ2-3; length: 11; V: TRBV30; size: NA; D: NA; CDR3: CAWTTQDTQYF; DNA: TGTGCCTGGACCACCCAAGATACGCAGTATTTT
J: TRBJ1-4; length: 15; V: TRBV7-2; size: NA; D: NA; CDR3: CASSLRGRGNEKLFF; DNA: TGTGCCAGCAGCTTAAGAGGCCGTGGTAATGAAAAACTGTTTTTT
J: TRBJ2-2; length: 15; V: TRBV14; size: NA; D: NA; CDR3: CASSRNRVPTGELFF; DNA: TGTGCCAGCAGCCGGAACAGGGTACCTACCGGGGAGCTGTTTTTT
J: TRBJ1-1; length: 12; V: TRBV30; size: NA; D: NA; CDR3: CAWGQKDTEAFF; DNA: TGTGCCTGGGGACAGAAAGACACTGAAGCTTTCTTT
J: TRBJ2-3; length: 13; V: TRBV5-1; size: NA; D: NA; CDR3: CASAGLPTDTQYF; DNA: TGCGCCAGCGCGGGACTCCCCACAGATACGCAGTATTTT
J: TRBJ1-6; length: 15; V: TRBV7-2; size: NA; D: NA; CDR3: CASSLDQGRNSPLHF; DNA: TGTGCCAGCAGCTTAGATCAGGGGCGAAATTCACCCCTCCACTTT
J: TRBJ2-1; length: 16; V: TRBV5-1; size: NA; D: TRBD1; CDR3: CASSLGTGGQSNEQFF; DNA: TGCGCCAGCAGCCTCGGAACAGGGGGTCAATCCAATGAGCAGTTCTTC
J: TRBJ2-5; length: 15; V: TRBV18; size: once; D: NA; CDR3: CASSPLQGSVETQYF; DNA: TGTGCCAGCTCACCACTTCAGGGGTCAGTTGAGACCCAGTACTTC
J: TRBJ2-7; length: 16; V: TRBV16; size: NA; D: NA; CDR3: CASSSGSRGSSYEQYF; DNA: TGTGCCAGCAGCTCGGGATCGAGGGGTAGCTCCTACGAGCAGTACTTC
J: TRBJ2-2; length: 13; V: TRBV10-1; size: NA; D: NA; CDR3: CASGGPNTGELFF; DNA: TGCGCCAGTGGGGGTCCGAACACCGGGGAGCTGTTTTTT
J: TRBJ2-3; length: 16; V: TRBV5-1; size: NA; D: TRBD1; CDR3: CASSFSGTGETDTQYF; DNA: TGCGCCAGCAGCTTTTCCGGGACAGGGGAGACAGATACGCAGTATTTT
J: TRBJ1-4; length: 14; V: TRBV6-1; size: once; D: NA; CDR3: CASIAGPTNEKLFF; DNA: TGTGCCAGCATCGCCGGGCCAACTAATGAAAAACTGTTTTTT
J: TRBJ2-7; length: 15; V: TRBV6-6; size: NA; D: TRBD1; CDR3: CASSPRQGARLEQYF; DNA: TGTGCCAGCAGCCCCCGGCAGGGGGCTCGTCTCGAGCAGTACTTC
J: TRBJ2-1; length: 18; V: TRBV12-2; size: once; D: NA; CDR3: CASRSSYLGMGDNGEQFF; DNA: TGTGCAAGTCGCTCTTCTTACCTAGGGATGGGGGATAACGGTGAGCAGTTCTTC